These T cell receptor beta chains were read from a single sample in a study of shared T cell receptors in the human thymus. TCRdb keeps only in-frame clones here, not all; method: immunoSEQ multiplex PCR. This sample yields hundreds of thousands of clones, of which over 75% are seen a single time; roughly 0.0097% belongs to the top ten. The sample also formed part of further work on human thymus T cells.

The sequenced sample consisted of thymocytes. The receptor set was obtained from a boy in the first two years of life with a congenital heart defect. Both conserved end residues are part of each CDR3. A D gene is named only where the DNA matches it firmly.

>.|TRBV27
CASWTATDTQYF
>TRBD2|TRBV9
CASSVDGAGKENNEQFF
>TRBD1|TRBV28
CASSPPGQGFYEQYF
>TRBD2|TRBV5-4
CASSRTSGRVADTQYF
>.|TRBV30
CAWSLSDSYEQYF
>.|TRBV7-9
CASSPGDRLFF
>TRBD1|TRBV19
CASRGTGLYYTF
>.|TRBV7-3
CASSFEGSNTGELFF
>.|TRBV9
CASSITDTQYF
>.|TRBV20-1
CSGASRTDQFF
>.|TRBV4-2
CASSQDWASRYEQFF
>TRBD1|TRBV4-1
CASSPGQGDQPQHF
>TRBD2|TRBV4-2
CASSPTSADYEQYF
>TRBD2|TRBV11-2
CASSPRGGIGSYEQYF
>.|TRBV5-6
CASSFRAPPSGYEQYF
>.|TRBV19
CASSTSGVSQPQHF
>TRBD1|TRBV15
CATSRPPRIPPRDRALETQYF
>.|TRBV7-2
CASSLLGGAAPTDTQYF
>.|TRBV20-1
CSARESSEQYF
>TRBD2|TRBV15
CATSRDRLAGYNEQFF
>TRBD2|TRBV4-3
CASSQGIGAQREGPTEQYF
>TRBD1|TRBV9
CASSVALTGPTYNEQFF
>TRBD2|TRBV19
CASSRGGKRPGYEQYF
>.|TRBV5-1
CASSSPSTQYF
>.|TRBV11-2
CASSPTHEQYF
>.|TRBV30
CAWAGDTNEQFF
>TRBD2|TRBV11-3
CASSLLSGRLAKNIQYF
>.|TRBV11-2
CASSSGSAREAKNIQYF
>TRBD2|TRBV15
CATSSLAGGPLEQYF
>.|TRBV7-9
CASSLAKAGWGYGYTF
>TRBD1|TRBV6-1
CASSEATGIGNQPQHF
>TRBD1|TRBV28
CASSLGLDRGFSYEQYF
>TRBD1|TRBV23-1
CASSQSVYRGTARRPYEQYF
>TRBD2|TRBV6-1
CASSIGTSGVYEQFF
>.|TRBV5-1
CASSRWAGGNTEAFF
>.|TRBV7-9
CASSFPARLGVTQYNEQFF
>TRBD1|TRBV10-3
CAISVETGFRITDYGYTF
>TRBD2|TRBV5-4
CASSLALASGSSYEQYF
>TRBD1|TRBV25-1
CASSEPRQGSPNEQFF
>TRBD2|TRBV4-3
CASSQQRASGLAKNIQYF
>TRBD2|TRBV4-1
CASSQEEGGRGNEQYF
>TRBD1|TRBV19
CASSDRGRQPQHF
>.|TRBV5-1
CASSLAEPNEKLFF
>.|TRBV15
CATSRVVAGIGVSYGYTF
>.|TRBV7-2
CASSPRPQVDYGYTF
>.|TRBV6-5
CASSYPPQGSGTEAFF
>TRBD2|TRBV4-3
CASSQVRDYGGDRLADNNEQFF
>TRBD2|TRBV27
CASSLVSGRSHNEQFF
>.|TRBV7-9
CASSLRSSREKEETQYF
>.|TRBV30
CAWASVHEQYF
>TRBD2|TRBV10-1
CASSLGVTSGPEQETQYF
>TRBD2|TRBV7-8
CASSLEGLGGNEQFF
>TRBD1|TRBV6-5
CASSDRQGTYEQYF
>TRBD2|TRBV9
CASSVGGSGRHSSYNEQFF
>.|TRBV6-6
CASSYSGRGNTEAFF